One sample yielded the 5 T cell receptor beta chains listed below, sequenced in a study of CD8+ T cells in alopecia areata. RNA was isolated and reverse transcribed to cDNA, the sequencing template. TCRdb keeps only in-frame clones here, not all; method: immunoSEQ multiplex PCR. The sample yields about 87,000 clones, 70% to 85% seen once. The treatment here: oral pan-JAK inhibitor, 5-10 mg twice daily. The sequenced sample was CD8+ T cells sorted from blood, obtained at approximately week 42, from a patient treated with tofacitinib. Source of these receptors: a human donor with alopecia areata.

This chain joins TRBV27 and TRBJ2-3; TRBD2 matches at 14 bases. The CDR3 loop spans 17 amino acids. Germline V gene data show CDR1 as MNHEY and CDR2 as SMNVEV (reference sequence). V lost 6 bases to trimming and J lost 2 bases; unmatched junction nucleotides: 7. This chain's CDR3 is CASRGLAGAEATDTQYF. DNA of the CDR3: TGTGCCAGCAGGGGACTAGCGGGGGCCGAAGCCACAGATACGCAGTATTTT.

The chain links TRBV7-8 to TRBJ1-4; 9 nucleotides match TRBD1. Looked up from germline, CDR1 is SGHVS and CDR2 is FQNEAQ. V lost 3 bases, J lost 6 bases, and 5 bases stayed unmatched. The length of the CDR3 is 15 residues. CDR3 loop: CASSLGTGQDEKLFF. The CDR3, as DNA: TGTGCCAGCAGCTTGGGGACAGGGCAGGATGAAAAACTGTTTTTT. The whole variable domain, remainder taken from reference TRBV7-8 and TRBJ1-4, is GAGVSQSPRYKVAKRGQDVALRCDPISGHVSLFWYQQALGQGPEFLTYFQNEAQLDKSGLPSDRFFAERPEGSVSTLKIQRTQQEDSAVYLCASSLGTGQDEKLFFGSGTQLSVL.

The CDR3 nucleotides are TGCAGCGTTGTAGGGACAGGGAGGAACGGCTACACCTTC. It yields the protein CSVVGTGRNGYTF. The chain is built from TRBV29-1 and TRBJ1-2; 9 bases fit TRBD1. The CDR3 consists of 13 residues. Germline-derived CDR1 and CDR2 are SQVTM and ANQGSEA. V was clipped by 4 bases and J by 8 bases; unmatched bases: 8.

J is TRBJ2-2 and V is TRBV6-5, with TRBD1 matching 11 bases. The CDR3 runs to 14 residues. J lost 6 bases, V lost 6 bases, and 3 bases had no gene match. Germline V gives CDR1 MNHEY, CDR2 SVGAGI. CDR3 in DNA: TGTGCCAGCAGCCAGGGACAGGGGGCCGGGGAGCTGTTTTTT. Amino acids: CASSQGQGAGELFF.

J is TRBJ1-5 and V is TRBV15; D is uncertain. This CDR3 has 13 amino acids. Germline V gives CDR1 LNHNV, CDR2 YYDKDF (reference sequence). The V and J ends lost 8 bases and 5 bases respectively, with 13 bases between them. The CDR3 DNA is TGTGCCACCGCACCACGTTCGGATCAGCCCCAGCATTTT. Amino acid sequence: CATAPRSDQPQHF.